The 3 T cell receptor beta chains below were found in one sample sequenced in a study of OX40 agonist ivuxolimab in advanced cancers. Sequencing was performed with immunoSEQ multiplex PCR; in TCRdb, only in-frame clones are kept and a portion is missing. The sample shows some 19,000 clones, 65% to 70% of them seen only once. Source: CD4+ or CD8+ T cells sorted from blood, taken in a trial of the OX40 agonist ivuxolimab. These receptors were obtained from an adult with an advanced solid tumor such as melanoma, head and neck, liver or kidney cancer.

The chain combines TRBV11-2 with TRBJ2-7; D possibly uses TRBD1 or TRBD2 (6 bases each). CDR1 and CDR2 (germline): SGHAT, FQNNGV. With 5 bases removed from V and 2 bases from J, the gap between germline ends came to 13 bases. The CDR3 covers 14 residues. CDR3 DNA: TGTGCCAGCAGCCAGGGGTCGGGAGCCTACGAGCAGTACTTC. Its protein is CASSQGSGAYEQYF.

V and J are TRBV25-1 and TRBJ1-5; D call uncertain. V was pared by 3 bases and J by 7 bases, with 13 bases between. The germline V gene encodes CDR1 MGHDK and CDR2 SYGVNS. The CDR3 length is 14 residues. CDR3 loop: CASSEGGASQPQHF. CDR3 sequence (DNA): TGTGCCAGCAGTGAGGGCGGCGCGTCCCAGCCCCAGCATTTT.

The chain recombines TRBV9 with TRBJ2-5, with 7 bases matching TRBD2. The ends lost 2 bases at V and 4 bases at J; junction bases unmatched: 2. The CDR3 contains 13 residues. Germline values: CDR1 SGDLS, CDR2 YYNGEE. The CDR3 reads CASSVWGGETQYF. The CDR3 nucleotides are TGTGCCAGCAGCGTCTGGGGGGGAGAGACCCAGTACTTC. Full variable domain (outside the CDR3, taken from reference TRBV9 and TRBJ2-5): DSGVTQTPKHLITATGQRVTLRCSPRSGDLSVYWYQQSLDQGLQFLIQYYNGEERAKGNILERFSAQQFPDLHSELNLSSLELGDSALYFCASSVWGGETQYFGPGTRLLVL.